This record concerns one T cell receptor (beta chain) sequence. The antigen is unknown. The data were produced by immunoSEQ multiplex PCR, yet TCRdb's version contains in-frame clones alone and is incomplete. The sample contains about 1,800 clones, approximately 35% of which appear only once. The data stem from a study of T cells in localized non-small cell lung cancer. General study findings and limits: An association was observed between higher blood T cell density and longer overall survival.

Germline V lookup: CDR1 SNHLY, CDR2 FYNNEI. This CDR3 region has 12 residues. V gave up 8 bases and J gave up 4 bases; unmatched junction bases: 1. The chain couples TRBV2 to TRBJ2-2, with 7 nucleotides matching TRBD2. The specimen comprised lung tumor tissue, sampled before any cancer treatment. This receptor was taken from a female donor older than 55 with stage I lung adenocarcinoma. CDR3 amino acids: CASGLGTGELFF. CDR3 DNA sequence: TGTGCCAGCGGACTAGGCACCGGGGAGCTGTTTTTT.